The present entry profiles one T cell receptor beta chain with its context. The V gene's germline CDR1 is LNHDA and CDR2 SQIVND (reference sequence). Trimming took 4 bases from V and 8 from J; bases not matched to a gene: 16. This CDR3 comprises 17 residues. The sample's time point: pretreatment peripheral blood. Patients were diagnosed with urothelial carcinoma, either locally advanced or metastatic. The data are from a study of PD-L1 blockade in urothelial cancer. Across the whole study: Enrolled patients had been treated previously with 0 to 3 chemotherapy regimens. Samples came from 3 weeks, at the second dose, and 6 weeks into treatment.

Sequencing used immunoSEQ multiplex PCR; TCRdb keeps in-frame clones, though not all of them. The data contain 50,000 or so clones, 84% of them seen just once; the ten biggest clones take up approximately 1.3%. V and J are TRBV19 and TRBJ2-1; 8 bases fit TRBD2. The sequencing here drew on PBMCs, taken around atezolizumab (anti-PD-L1) treatment. This sequence was found in a man between 50 and 59 years old with urothelial cancer. This CDR3 is CASSNPPLAVGTDEQFF. The CDR3, as DNA: TGTGCCAGTAGTAACCCCCCACTAGCGGTAGGGACCGATGAGCAGTTCTTC.